The 18 T cell receptor beta chains presented below share a single source sample, sequenced in a study of radiotherapy plus CTLA-4 blockade in lung cancer (dated by TCRdb to between 2018 and 2020). Library preparation used the immunoSEQ multiplex PCR assay. In TCRdb, the immuneACCESS table is reduced to in-frame sequences with V and J assigned. These tables do not hold every clone; where another copy was compared, an unresolved V gene accounts for under half, and the others remain unexplained. For this sample there are tens of thousands of clones; 70% to 80% appear just once. The top ten clonotypes cover around 3% of the sample. The specimen was peripheral blood, collected from a patient treated with radiotherapy plus ipilimumab. The receptors come from a human donor with non-small cell lung cancer who had a complete response to radiotherapy plus ipilimumab.

The CDR3 nucleotides read TGTGCCAGCAGCCAAGGCGGGGTTGGGGAGACCCAGTACTTC. Amino acid sequence: CASSQGGVGETQYF. The chain uses TRBV4-2 and TRBJ2-5; maybe TRBD2 (6 bases). Germline lookup yields CDR1 LGHNA and CDR2 YNFKEQ. With 1 base removed from V and 5 bases from J, the gap between germline ends came to 11 bases. CDR3 size: 14 residues.

The chain is built from TRBV6-5 and TRBJ2-7; no clear D gene. There are 13 residues in the CDR3. The V end was cut by 8 bases, the J end by 3 bases, with 14 bases between. Germline-derived CDR1 and CDR2 are MNHEY and SVGAGI. In DNA form, the CDR3 reads TGTGCCAGCGGGCAGTGGGCAGGCTACGAGCAGTACTTC. It is translated as CASGQWAGYEQYF.

V gene TRBV19 combines with J gene TRBJ2-2, with 8 bases that match TRBD1. In germline, CDR1 is LNHDA, CDR2 SQIVND (reference sequence). The V and J ends lost 11 bases and 4 bases, in that order; junction bases with no gene match: 6. This CDR3 has 13 residues. As DNA, the CDR3 is TGTGCCGGAGGTACAGGGGGCACCGGGGAGCTGTTTTTT. It specifies CAGGTGGTGELFF. Complete variable domain (other parts from reference TRBV19 and TRBJ2-2): DGGITQSPKYLFRKEGQNVTLSCEQNLNHDAMYWYRQDPGQGLRLIYYSQIVNDFQKGDIAEGYSVSREKKESFPLTVTSAQKNPTAFYLCAGGTGGTGELFFGEGSRLTVL.

The chain joins TRBV4-3 to TRBJ1-5; D is undetermined. The CDR3 sequence is 14 residues long. Germline V gene sequence: CDR1 LGHNA, CDR2 YSLEER. V dropped 0 bases and J dropped 6 bases, with 9 bases sitting between them. The CDR3 protein is CASSQDARVQPQHF. The CDR3 nucleotides are TGCGCCAGCAGCCAAGATGCCCGAGTTCAGCCCCAGCATTTT.

V and J are TRBV28 and TRBJ2-1, with a weak D call TRBD1 (6 bases). Trimming shortened V by 5 bases and J by 12 bases, and 14 bases separated the two germline ends. The CDR3 loop spans 12 amino acids. Germline values: CDR1 MDHEN, CDR2 SYDVKM. The CDR3 sequence is CASSLSWTAQFF. CDR3 nucleotide sequence: TGTGCCAGCAGTCTGTCCTGGACAGCGCAGTTCTTC.

The chain combines TRBV5-6 with TRBJ2-2; 12 bases fit TRBD2. Trimming cost V 4 bases and J 4 bases; bases outside gene matches: 8. The CDR3 consists of 17 residues. Per germline, CDR1 SGHDT and CDR2 YYEEEE. Here the CDR3 reads CASSPFGLAGLTGELFF. The CDR3 coding sequence is TGTGCCAGCAGCCCGTTTGGACTAGCGGGGCTCACCGGGGAGCTGTTTTTT.

The chain uses TRBV30 and TRBJ2-3; TRBD1 aligns across 10 bases. The V gene's germline CDR1 is GTSNPN and CDR2 SVGIG (reference sequence). V shed 0 bases and J 3 bases; nucleotides not matched to a gene: 3. This CDR3 is built from 15 residues. CDR3 DNA sequence: TGTGCCTGGAGTGTACGGGACAGGGGTACAGATACGCAGTATTTT. Translation gives CAWSVRDRGTDTQYF.

V is TRBV6-5 and J is TRBJ1-6; tentatively, D is TRBD1 (5 bases). Trimming cost V 2 bases and J 8 bases, with 7 bases left between them. Germline V gene sequence: CDR1 MNHEY, CDR2 SVGAGI. The CDR3 is 13 residues long. CDR3 DNA sequence: TGTGCCAGCAGTTACGGGGGGGATTCACCCCTCCACTTT. This gives the protein CASSYGGDSPLHF.

V is TRBV11-2 and J is TRBJ2-5, with D maybe TRBD2 (5 bases). Trimming cost V 3 bases and J 4 bases, with 18 bases left between them. The length of the CDR3 is 16 residues. CDR1 is SGHAT and CDR2 is FQNNGV in the germline V gene. CDR3 amino acids: CASSFSGGGSGETQYF. In DNA, the CDR3 is TGTGCCAGCAGCTTCAGCGGTGGTGGGTCAGGAGAGACCCAGTACTTC.

The CDR3 protein is CASSSGGEQYF. Written as DNA, the CDR3 is TGTGCCAGCAGTTCCGGGGGCGAGCAGTACTTC. This chain connects TRBV6-5 to TRBJ2-7; D perhaps matches TRBD2 (6 bases). CDR1 is MNHEY, CDR2 SVGAGI, per germline. V shed 4 bases and J shed 6 bases, with 7 bases lying between them. CDR3 length equals 11 residues.

The rearrangement uses TRBV27 and TRBJ2-5; D ambiguous. Germline loops: CDR1 MNHEY, CDR2 SMNVEV (reference sequence). The CDR3 is 15 amino acids. Trimming shortened V by 3 bases and J by 5 bases, and 16 bases separated the two germline ends. The CDR3 DNA sequence: TGTGCCAGCAGTTTGTGGCCTACCGACGGGGAGACCCAGTACTTC. It yields the protein CASSLWPTDGETQYF.

V usage is TRBV30 and J usage is TRBJ2-6; the D is unclear. The CDR3 is made up of 15 amino acids. V was shortened by 0 bases and J by 0 bases, with 6 bases between the two germline ends. Germline lookup yields CDR1 GTSNPN and CDR2 SVGIG (reference sequence). The CDR3 loop is CAWSVLNSGANVLTF. CDR3 coding DNA: TGTGCCTGGAGTGTACTGAACTCTGGGGCCAACGTCCTGACTTTC.

This chain links TRBV5-1 with TRBJ2-7; a weak D match, TRBD1 (6 bases). Trimming shortened V by 0 bases and J by 2 bases, and 21 bases separated the two germline ends. From germline, CDR1 is SGHRS and CDR2 YFSETQ. This CDR3 is 18 amino acids long. DNA of the CDR3: TGCGCCAGCAGCTTGGATGGACAGACTATAACTCGAGCCTACGAGCAGTACTTC. It specifies CASSLDGQTITRAYEQYF.

This rearrangement joins TRBV20-1 to TRBJ1-2; weak D call: TRBD1 (6 bases). Looked up from germline, CDR1 is DFQATT and CDR2 is SNEGSKA (reference sequence). The CDR3 has 11 amino acids. The V gene lost 6 bases and the J gene lost 6 bases, with 11 bases spanning the gap. The CDR3 nucleotides are TGCAGTGCGCGACAGGAGAATGGCTACACCTTC. Amino acids: CSARQENGYTF.

As regards this clone: Other DNA sequences in this specimen translate into the identical CDR3. V usage is TRBV4-1 and J usage is TRBJ1-2; D unresolved. Germline V lookup: CDR1 MGHRA, CDR2 YSYEKL. This CDR3 has 13 residues. The ends were cut back, 2 bases at V and 2 bases at J, with 6 bases in the middle. The chain's CDR3 is CASSQQANYGYTF. The CDR3 nucleotides are TGCGCCAGCAGCCAACAGGCCAACTATGGCTACACCTTC.

V gene TRBV19 combines with J gene TRBJ2-5; D gene unclear. Trimming took off 5 bases at V and 2 bases at J, with 6 bases between the two ends. Germline CDR1 is LNHDA and CDR2 is SQIVND (reference sequence). The CDR3 consists of 12 residues. CDR3 protein: CASSFSQETQYF. As DNA, the CDR3 is TGTGCCAGTAGTTTCAGTCAAGAGACCCAGTACTTC.

The chain employs TRBV4-1 and TRBJ2-2, with TRBD2 matching 12 bases. This CDR3 region has 19 residues. The V and J ends lost 4 bases and 1 base, in that order; junction bases with no gene match: 10. The germline V gene encodes CDR1 MGHRA and CDR2 YSYEKL. CDR3 nucleotide sequence: TGCGCCAGCAGCCTCCCGTCGACTAGCGGGGGCTTGAACACCGGGGAGCTGTTTTTT. Translation gives CASSLPSTSGGLNTGELFF.

The V gene is TRBV6-1, the J gene TRBJ2-7, with 11 positions matching TRBD1. Germline assignment: CDR1 MNHNS and CDR2 SASEGT. With 5 bases clipped from V and 2 bases from J, the junction kept 5 bases outside the gene matches. The CDR3 totals 15 residues. The CDR3 protein is CASSPGQGATYEQYF. Here the CDR3 DNA reads TGTGCCAGCAGTCCAGGACAGGGGGCCACCTACGAGCAGTACTTC.